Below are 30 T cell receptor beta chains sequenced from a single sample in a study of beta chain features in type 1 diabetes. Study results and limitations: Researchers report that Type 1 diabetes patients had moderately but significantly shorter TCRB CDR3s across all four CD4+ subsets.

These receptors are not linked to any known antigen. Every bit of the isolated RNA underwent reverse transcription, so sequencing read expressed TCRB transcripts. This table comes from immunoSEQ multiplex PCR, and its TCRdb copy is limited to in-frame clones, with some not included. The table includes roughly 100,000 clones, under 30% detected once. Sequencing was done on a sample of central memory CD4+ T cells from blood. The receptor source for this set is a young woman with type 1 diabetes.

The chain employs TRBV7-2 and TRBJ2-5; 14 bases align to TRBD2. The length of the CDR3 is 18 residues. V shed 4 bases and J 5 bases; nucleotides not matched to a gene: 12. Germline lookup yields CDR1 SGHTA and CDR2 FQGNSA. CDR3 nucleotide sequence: TGTGCCAGCAGCTACGGGACTAGCGGGAGACGGCGGGGTGAGACCCAGTACTTC. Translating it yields CASSYGTSGRRRGETQYF.

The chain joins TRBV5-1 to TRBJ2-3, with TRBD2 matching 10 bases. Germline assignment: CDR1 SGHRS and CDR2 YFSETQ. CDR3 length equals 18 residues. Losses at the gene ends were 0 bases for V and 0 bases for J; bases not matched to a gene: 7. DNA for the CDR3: TGCGCCAGCAGCTTGGAGCCTAGCGGGGGTGGGAGCACAGATACGCAGTATTTT. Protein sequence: CASSLEPSGGGSTDTQYF.

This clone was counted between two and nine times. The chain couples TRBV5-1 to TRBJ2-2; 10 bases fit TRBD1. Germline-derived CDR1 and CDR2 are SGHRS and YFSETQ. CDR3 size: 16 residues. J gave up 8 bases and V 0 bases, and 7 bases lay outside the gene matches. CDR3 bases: TGCGCCAGCAGCTTGGAGGGACAGGGGCCGTTGGGGGAGCTGTTTTTT. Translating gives CASSLEGQGPLGELFF.

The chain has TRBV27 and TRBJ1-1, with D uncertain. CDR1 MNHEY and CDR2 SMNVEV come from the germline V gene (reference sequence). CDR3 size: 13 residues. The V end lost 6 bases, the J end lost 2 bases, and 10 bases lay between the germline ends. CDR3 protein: CASSRVPNTEAFF. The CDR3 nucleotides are TGTGCCAGCAGCCGGGTCCCTAACACTGAAGCTTTCTTT.

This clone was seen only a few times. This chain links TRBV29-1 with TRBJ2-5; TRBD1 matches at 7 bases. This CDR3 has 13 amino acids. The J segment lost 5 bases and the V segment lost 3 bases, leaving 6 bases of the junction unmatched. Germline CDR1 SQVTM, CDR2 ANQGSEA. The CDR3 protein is CSVDPVQGETQYF. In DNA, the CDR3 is TGCAGCGTTGATCCTGTACAGGGGGAGACCCAGTACTTC.

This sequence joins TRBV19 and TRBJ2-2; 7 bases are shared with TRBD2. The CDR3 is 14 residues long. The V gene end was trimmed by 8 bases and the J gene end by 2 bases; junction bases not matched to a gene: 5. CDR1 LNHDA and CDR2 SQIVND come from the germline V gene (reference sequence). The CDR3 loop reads CASRLAANTGELFF. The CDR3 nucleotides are TGTGCCAGTCGGCTAGCGGCAAACACCGGGGAGCTGTTTTTT.

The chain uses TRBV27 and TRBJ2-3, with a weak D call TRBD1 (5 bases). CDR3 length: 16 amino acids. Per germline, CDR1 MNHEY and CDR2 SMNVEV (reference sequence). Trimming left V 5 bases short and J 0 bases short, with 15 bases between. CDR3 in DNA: TGTGCCAGCAGTAAGCGACAGCATTTTAGCACAGATACGCAGTATTTT. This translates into CASSKRQHFSTDTQYF.

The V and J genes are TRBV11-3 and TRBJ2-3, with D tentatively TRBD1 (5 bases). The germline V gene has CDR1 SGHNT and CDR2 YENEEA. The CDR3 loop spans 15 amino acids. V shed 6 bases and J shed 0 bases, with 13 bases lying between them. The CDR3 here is CASSKGELSTDTQYF. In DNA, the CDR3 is TGTGCCAGCAGTAAAGGGGAACTCAGCACAGATACGCAGTATTTT.

CDR3 nucleotides: TGTGCCAGCAGCTCCCCTCGCTCGAGTACAGGGCCCTCGGGCTACACCTTC. It specifies CASSSPRSSTGPSGYTF. The chain combines TRBV7-9 with TRBJ1-2; a weak D match, TRBD1 (6 bases). Germline CDR1 is SEHNR and CDR2 is FQNEAQ (reference sequence). The CDR3 spans 17 residues. V lost 4 bases and J 8 bases, leaving 26 bases between the germline ends.

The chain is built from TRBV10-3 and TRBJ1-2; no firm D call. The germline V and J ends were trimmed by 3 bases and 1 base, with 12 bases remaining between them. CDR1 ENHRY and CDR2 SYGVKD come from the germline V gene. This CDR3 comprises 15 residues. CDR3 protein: CAISDESPLNYGYTF. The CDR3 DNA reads TGTGCCATCAGTGATGAGTCCCCCCTTAACTATGGCTACACCTTC.

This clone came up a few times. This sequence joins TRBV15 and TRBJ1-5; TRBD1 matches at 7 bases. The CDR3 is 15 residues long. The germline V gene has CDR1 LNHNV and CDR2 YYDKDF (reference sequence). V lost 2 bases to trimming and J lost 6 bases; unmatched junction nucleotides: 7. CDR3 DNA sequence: TGTGCCACCAGCAGAAAGACAGGGCTGATTCAGCCCCAGCATTTT. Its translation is CATSRKTGLIQPQHF.

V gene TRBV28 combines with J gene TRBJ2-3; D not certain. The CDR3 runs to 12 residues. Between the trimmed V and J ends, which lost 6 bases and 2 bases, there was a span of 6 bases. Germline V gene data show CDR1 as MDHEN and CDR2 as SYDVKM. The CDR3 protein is CASSDFTDTQYF. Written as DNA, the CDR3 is TGTGCCAGCAGCGACTTCACAGATACGCAGTATTTT.

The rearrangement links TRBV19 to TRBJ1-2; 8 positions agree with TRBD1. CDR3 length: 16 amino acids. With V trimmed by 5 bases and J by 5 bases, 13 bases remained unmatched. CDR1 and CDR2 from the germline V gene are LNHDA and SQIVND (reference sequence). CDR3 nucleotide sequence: TGTGCCAGTAGTCCTATGTCTCGACAGGGGAATTATGGCTACACCTTC. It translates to CASSPMSRQGNYGYTF.

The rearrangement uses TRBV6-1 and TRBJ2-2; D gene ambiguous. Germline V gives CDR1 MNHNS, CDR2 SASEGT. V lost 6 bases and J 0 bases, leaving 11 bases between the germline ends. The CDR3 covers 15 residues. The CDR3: CASRGTAANTGELFF. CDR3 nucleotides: TGTGCCAGCAGGGGTACAGCCGCGAACACCGGGGAGCTGTTTTTT.

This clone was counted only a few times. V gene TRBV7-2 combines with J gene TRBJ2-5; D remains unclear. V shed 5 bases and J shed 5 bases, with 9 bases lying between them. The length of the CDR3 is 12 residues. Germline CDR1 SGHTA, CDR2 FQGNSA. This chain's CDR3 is CASSPLRETQYF. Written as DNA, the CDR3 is TGTGCCAGCAGCCCCCTCCGTGAGACCCAGTACTTC.

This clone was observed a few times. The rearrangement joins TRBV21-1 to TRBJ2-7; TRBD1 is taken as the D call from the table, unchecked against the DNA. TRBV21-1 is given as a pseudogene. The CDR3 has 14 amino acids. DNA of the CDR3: TGTGCCAGCAGCAGCCCGGGACAGGTCTACGAGCAGTACGTC. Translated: CASSSPGQVYEQYV.

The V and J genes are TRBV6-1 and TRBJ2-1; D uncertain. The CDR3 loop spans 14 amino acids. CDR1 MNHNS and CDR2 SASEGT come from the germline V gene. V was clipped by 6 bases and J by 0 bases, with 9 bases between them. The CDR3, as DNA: TGTGCCAGCAGAACACCCCTCTCCTACAATGAGCAGTTCTTC. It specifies CASRTPLSYNEQFF.

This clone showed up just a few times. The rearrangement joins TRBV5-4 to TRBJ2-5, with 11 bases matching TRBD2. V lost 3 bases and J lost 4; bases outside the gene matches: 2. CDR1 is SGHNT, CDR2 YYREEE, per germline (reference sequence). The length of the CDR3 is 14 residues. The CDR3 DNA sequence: TGTGCCAGCAGCTCCGGACTAGCGGGAGAGACCCAGTACTTC. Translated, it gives CASSSGLAGETQYF. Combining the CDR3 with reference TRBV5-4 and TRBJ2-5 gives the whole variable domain ETGVTQSPTHLIKTRGQQVTLRCSSQSGHNTVSWYQQALGQGPQFIFQYYREEENGRGNFPPRFSGLQFPNYSSELNVNALELDDSALYLCASSSGLAGETQYFGPGTRLLVL.

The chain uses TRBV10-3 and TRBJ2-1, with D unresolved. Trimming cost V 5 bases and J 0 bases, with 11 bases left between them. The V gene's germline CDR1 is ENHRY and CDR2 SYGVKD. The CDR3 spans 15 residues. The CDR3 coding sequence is TGTGCCATCAGTAAACGACTGGACTCCTACAATGAGCAGTTCTTC. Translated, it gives CAISKRLDSYNEQFF.

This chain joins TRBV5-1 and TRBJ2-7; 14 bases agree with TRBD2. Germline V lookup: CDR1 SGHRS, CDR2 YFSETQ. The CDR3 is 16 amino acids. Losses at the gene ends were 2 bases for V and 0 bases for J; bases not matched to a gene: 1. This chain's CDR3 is CASSFGLAGGSYEQYF. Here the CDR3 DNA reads TGCGCCAGCAGCTTCGGACTAGCGGGAGGCTCCTACGAGCAGTACTTC.

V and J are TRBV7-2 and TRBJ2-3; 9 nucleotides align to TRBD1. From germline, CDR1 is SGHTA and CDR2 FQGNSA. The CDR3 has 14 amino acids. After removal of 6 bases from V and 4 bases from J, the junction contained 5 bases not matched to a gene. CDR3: CASRGGTGPDTQYF. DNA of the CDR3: TGTGCCAGCAGAGGCGGGACAGGGCCAGATACGCAGTATTTT.

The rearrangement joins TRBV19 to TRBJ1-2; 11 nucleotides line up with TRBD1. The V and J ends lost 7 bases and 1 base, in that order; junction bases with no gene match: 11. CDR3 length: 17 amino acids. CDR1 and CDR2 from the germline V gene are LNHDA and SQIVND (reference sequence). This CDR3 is CASTPGQGGNGNYGYTF. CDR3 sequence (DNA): TGTGCCAGTACACCGGGACAGGGGGGAAACGGTAACTATGGCTACACCTTC. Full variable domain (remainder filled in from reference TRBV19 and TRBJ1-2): DGGITQSPKYLFRKEGQNVTLSCEQNLNHDAMYWYRQDPGQGLRLIYYSQIVNDFQKGDIAEGYSVSREKKESFPLTVTSAQKNPTAFYLCASTPGQGGNGNYGYTFGSGTRLTVV.

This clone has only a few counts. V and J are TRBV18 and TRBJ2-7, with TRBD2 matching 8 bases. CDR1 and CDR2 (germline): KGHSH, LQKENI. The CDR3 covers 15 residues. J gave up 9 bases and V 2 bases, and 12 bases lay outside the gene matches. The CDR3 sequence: CASSPVPGGAFGQYF. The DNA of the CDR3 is TGTGCCAGCTCACCAGTCCCCGGGGGGGCTTTCGGGCAGTACTTC.

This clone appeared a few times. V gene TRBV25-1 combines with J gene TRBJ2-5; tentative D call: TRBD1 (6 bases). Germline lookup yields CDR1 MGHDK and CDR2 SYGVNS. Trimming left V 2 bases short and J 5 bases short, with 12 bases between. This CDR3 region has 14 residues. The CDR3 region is CASSEPNRAETQYF. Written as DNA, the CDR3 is TGTGCCAGCAGTGAACCAAACAGGGCGGAGACCCAGTACTTC.

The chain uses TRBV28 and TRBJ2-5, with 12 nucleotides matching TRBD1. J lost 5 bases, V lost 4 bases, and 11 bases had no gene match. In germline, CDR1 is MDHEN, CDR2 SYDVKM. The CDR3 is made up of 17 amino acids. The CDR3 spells CASSSQPGTGGGETQYF. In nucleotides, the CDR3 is TGTGCCAGCAGTTCCCAACCCGGGACAGGGGGCGGGGAGACCCAGTACTTC.

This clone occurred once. The CDR3 DNA follows: TGTGCCAGCACCCGGGACAACGAAAACTATGGCTACACCTTC. Amino acid sequence: CASTRDNENYGYTF. This rearrangement joins TRBV6-1 to TRBJ1-2, with D possibly TRBD1 on 6 matching bases. Trimming took off 7 bases at V and 2 bases at J, with 14 bases between the two ends. CDR1 and CDR2 from the germline V gene are MNHNS and SASEGT. The CDR3 loop spans 14 amino acids.

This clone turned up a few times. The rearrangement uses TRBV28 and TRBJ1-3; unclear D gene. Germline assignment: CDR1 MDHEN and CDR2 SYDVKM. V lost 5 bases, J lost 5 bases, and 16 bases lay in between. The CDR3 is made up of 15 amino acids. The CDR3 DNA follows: TGTGCCAGCAGTCCCAATCCAGTGTCTCGAAACACCATATATTTT. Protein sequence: CASSPNPVSRNTIYF.

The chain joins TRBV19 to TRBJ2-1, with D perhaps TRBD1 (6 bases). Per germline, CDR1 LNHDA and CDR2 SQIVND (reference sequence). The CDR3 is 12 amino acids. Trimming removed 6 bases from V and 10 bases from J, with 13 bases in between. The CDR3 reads CASRLTGLEQFF. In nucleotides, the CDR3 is TGTGCCAGTAGGCTGACAGGTCTAGAGCAGTTCTTC.

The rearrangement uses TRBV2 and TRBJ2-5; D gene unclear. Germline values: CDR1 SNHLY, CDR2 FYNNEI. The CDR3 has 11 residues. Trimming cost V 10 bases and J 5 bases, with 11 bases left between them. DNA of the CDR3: TGTGCCATTCGGTCCGGGGAGACCCAGTACTTC. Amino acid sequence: CAIRSGETQYF.

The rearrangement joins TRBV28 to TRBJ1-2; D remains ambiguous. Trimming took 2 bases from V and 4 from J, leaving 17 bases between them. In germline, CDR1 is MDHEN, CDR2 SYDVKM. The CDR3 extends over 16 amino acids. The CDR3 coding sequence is TGTGCCAGCAGTTTAGGCGGGTACTGGGGAGGCTATGGCTACACCTTC. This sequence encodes CASSLGGYWGGYGYTF.